Listed below are T cell receptor beta chains from one sample, sequenced in a study of OX40 agonist ivuxolimab in advanced cancers. The assay was immunoSEQ multiplex PCR, and TCRdb's table has in-frame clones only and misses some. The table records under 45,000 clones, around 80% of them present only once. The starting material was CD4+ or CD8+ T cells sorted from blood, obtained in a trial of the OX40 agonist ivuxolimab. The receptors come from an adult with an advanced solid tumor such as melanoma, head and neck, liver or kidney cancer. CDR3s include the opening cysteine and the closing phenylalanine or tryptophan. Fields, in order: D gene, clone size, V gene, J gene, CDR3 protein, CDR3 DNA. A D gene is named only where the DNA matches it firmly. Clone size is not always given. Where it is, it says once, few, many or a class for expanded clones.

TRBD2	.	TRBV18	TRBJ2-1	CASSGAGGAYNEQFF	TGTGCCAGCTCCGGTGCGGGGGGGGCCTACAATGAGCAGTTCTTC
.	.	TRBV27	TRBJ2-7	CAMGGGNEQYF	TGTGCCATGGGGGGGGGCAACGAGCAGTACTTC
.	.	TRBV4-3	TRBJ2-2	CASSQEGFPRNTGELFF	TGCGCCAGCAGCCAAGAGGGTTTCCCTAGGAACACCGGGGAGCTGTTTTTT
.	few	TRBV7-8	TRBJ1-6	CASSLEGGSPLHF	TGTGCCAGCAGCTTAGAAGGGGGTTCACCCCTCCACTTT
TRBD1	.	TRBV5-5	TRBJ2-7	CASSQLGTAAYEQYF	TGTGCCAGCAGCCAGTTGGGGACAGCGGCCTACGAGCAGTACTTC
.	.	TRBV5-4	TRBJ2-1	CASSLALNSYNEQFF	TGTGCCAGCAGCTTGGCCCTTAACTCCTACAATGAGCAGTTCTTC
.	.	TRBV11-2	TRBJ1-1	CASSLVGAEAFF	TGTGCCAGCAGCCTAGTGGGGGCTGAAGCTTTCTTT
TRBD1	few	TRBV4-3	TRBJ1-1	CASSPQTAGGTEAFF	TGCGCCAGCAGCCCCCAAACCGCAGGGGGCACTGAAGCTTTCTTT
.	medium-sized	TRBV7-6	TRBJ2-7	CASSGSMGDEQYF	TGTGCCAGCAGCGGCAGTATGGGCGACGAGCAGTACTTC
.	.	TRBV7-2	TRBJ1-6	CASNFGGRRGNSPLHF	TGTGCCAGCAATTTTGGGGGCCGGCGGGGGAATTCACCCCTCCACTTT
TRBD1	once	TRBV5-8	TRBJ1-2	CASSMDRGSSWGYTF	TGTGCCAGCAGCATGGACAGGGGGTCTAGTTGGGGCTACACCTTC
.	.	TRBV5-5	TRBJ2-7	CASSQDLGGVEQYF	TGTGCCAGCAGCCAAGATCTAGGAGGGGTCGAGCAGTACTTC
.	.	TRBV7-2	TRBJ2-3	CASSPPPDTQYF	TGTGCCAGCAGCCCCCCGCCCGATACGCAGTATTTT
.	.	TRBV19	TRBJ1-1	CASSIQDRRNTEAFF	TGTGCCAGTAGTATTCAGGACCGCAGGAACACTGAAGCTTTCTTT
.	.	TRBV13	TRBJ2-5	CASSRDSLETQYF	TGTGCCAGCAGCAGAGACAGCCTCGAGACCCAGTACTTC
TRBD2	.	TRBV18	TRBJ2-1	CASSPLNPSGTYNEQFF	TGTGCCAGCTCACCACTAAACCCTAGCGGTACCTACAATGAGCAGTTCTTC
TRBD2	medium-sized	TRBV27	TRBJ2-7	CASKTSGSYEQYF	TGTGCCAGCAAGACTAGCGGGAGCTACGAGCAGTACTTC
.	.	TRBV7-2	TRBJ2-2	CASSLNIQGGRGDTGELFF	TGTGCCAGCAGCTTAAATATTCAGGGTGGGCGGGGCGACACCGGGGAGCTGTTTTTT
.	many	TRBV4-1	TRBJ2-2	CASSQHGVGTGELFF	TGCGCCAGCAGCCAACACGGGGTAGGAACCGGGGAGCTGTTTTTT
.	few	TRBV19	TRBJ2-7	CASTPGGGRSYEQYF	TGTGCCAGTACTCCAGGGGGGGGCCGCTCCTACGAGCAGTACTTC
.	.	TRBV5-8	TRBJ1-2	CASSLEAFEGLGGYTF	TGTGCCAGCAGCTTGGAGGCATTTGAGGGGCTGGGGGGCTACACCTTC
.	.	TRBV5-5	TRBJ2-7	CASSLRSLFNPGSGYEQYF	TGTGCCAGCAGCTTGCGTAGTCTCTTTAATCCAGGGTCAGGGTACGAGCAGTACTTC
.	.	TRBV9	TRBJ1-1	CASSSSGLGNTEAFF	TGTGCCAGCAGCTCCTCGGGACTGGGGAACACTGAAGCTTTCTTT
TRBD2	few	TRBV11-3	TRBJ2-1	CASSFRAGLGYNEQFF	TGTGCCAGCAGCTTCAGAGCGGGGCTGGGGTACAATGAGCAGTTCTTC
.	.	TRBV7-3	TRBJ2-2	CASSLLATGELFF	TGTGCCAGCAGCTTACTAGCAACCGGGGAGCTGTTTTTT
.	.	TRBV4-1	TRBJ1-6	CASSRVLGDNSPLHF	TGCGCCAGCAGCCGCGTTCTAGGGGATAATTCACCCCTCCACTTT
TRBD1	.	TRBV6-8	TRBJ2-7	CASRGRGQSVPYYEQYF	TGTGCCAGCAGGGGCAGGGGGCAATCCGTGCCCTACTACGAGCAGTACTTC
.	.	TRBV7-9	TRBJ1-2	CASSLEGWYGYTF	TGTGCCAGCAGCTTAGAGGGATGGTATGGCTACACCTTC
TRBD1	.	TRBV19	TRBJ1-5	CASSIGRGQGQPQHF	TGTGCCAGTAGTATTGGCAGGGGGCAAGGTCAGCCCCAGCATTTT
.	few	TRBV27	TRBJ1-1	CASSLRRDGTEAFF	TGTGCCAGCAGTTTACGCAGGGATGGGACTGAAGCTTTCTTT
.	once	TRBV9	TRBJ2-7	CASSAENPYEQYF	TGTGCCAGCAGCGCCGAAAACCCCTACGAGCAGTACTTC
TRBD2	.	TRBV6-6	TRBJ2-7	CASSKGLVSSYEQYF	TGTGCCAGCAGTAAGGGACTAGTTAGCTCCTACGAGCAGTACTTC
.	.	TRBV6-6	TRBJ2-7	CASSYHSYEQYF	TGTGCCAGCAGTTACCACTCCTACGAGCAGTACTTC
.	.	TRBV9	TRBJ2-7	CASSAIYEQYF	TGTGCCAGCAGCGCCATCTACGAGCAGTACTTC
.	.	TRBV28	TRBJ1-5	CASSFIGNQPQHF	TGTGCCAGCAGTTTTATAGGCAATCAGCCCCAGCATTTT
TRBD1	.	TRBV6-4	TRBJ1-1	CASRGQGWDTEAFF	TGTGCCAGCAGGGGACAGGGCTGGGACACTGAAGCTTTCTTT
TRBD2	.	TRBV11-2	TRBJ2-5	CASSLIPLTSGRVAAYF	TGTGCCAGCAGCTTAATTCCCCTAACTAGCGGGAGAGTAGCGGCCTACTTC
.	few	TRBV7-8	TRBJ2-7	CASSLEDSYEQYF	TGTGCCAGCAGCTTGGAGGACTCCTACGAGCAGTACTTC
.	.	TRBV6-5	TRBJ2-7	CASSSRNRGASYEQYF	TGTGCCAGCAGTTCCCGGAATAGGGGGGCCTCCTACGAGCAGTACTTC
.	.	TRBV19	TRBJ2-2	CASSWRQANTGELFF	TGTGCCAGTAGTTGGCGACAAGCGAACACCGGGGAGCTGTTTTTT
TRBD2	.	TRBV10-3	TRBJ2-7	CAIRAGGAPEQYF	TGTGCCATCAGGGCGGGAGGGGCGCCCGAGCAGTACTTC
TRBD2	.	TRBV29-1	TRBJ2-2	CSVVWREGTGELFF	TGCAGCGTTGTATGGCGGGAGGGGACCGGGGAGCTGTTTTTT
.	.	TRBV5-8	TRBJ1-3	CASSLDTSGNTIYF	TGTGCCAGCAGCCTAGACACCTCTGGAAACACCATATATTTT
TRBD1	.	TRBV6-5	TRBJ1-3	CASSYSTGETGNTIYF	TGTGCCAGCAGTTACTCCACAGGGGAGACTGGAAACACCATATATTTT